A single sample is the source of the 18 T cell receptor beta chains below, sequenced in a study of cytomegalovirus exposure and HLA in healthy donors. The PCR had 60 Vbeta and 13 Jbeta primers. Libraries were prepared by immunoSEQ multiplex PCR; TCRdb keeps only in-frame clonotypes and omits some of them. This table has over 100,000 clones, around 80% appearing once. The sequencing input was PBMCs. These receptors were obtained from a woman aged 40 to 55 in good health and CMV-seronegative.

The chain has TRBV27 and TRBJ2-5; the D gene is possibly TRBD1 (5 bases). The J call could be wrong; TRBJ2-7 is a better fit for the DNA end. The CDR3 loop spans 17 amino acids. Germline V gene data show CDR1 as MNHEY and CDR2 as SMNVEV (reference sequence). The CDR3 DNA follows: TGTGCCAGCAGACCTTCGACAGTCCCGACCCCCTCCTACGAGCAGTACTTC. Amino acids: CASRPSTVPTPSYEQYF.

This clone has a handful of counts. The CDR3 sequence is CASSLASGLAGNEQFF. DNA for the CDR3: TGTGCCAGCAGCTTAGCCTCGGGACTAGCGGGCAATGAGCAGTTCTTC. This sequence joins TRBV7-6 and TRBJ2-1; 12 bases fit TRBD2. Losses at the gene ends were 0 bases for V and 6 bases for J; bases not matched to a gene: 3. Germline loops: CDR1 SGHVS, CDR2 FNYEAQ. The CDR3 is made up of 16 amino acids.

This clone occurred a few times. The chain uses TRBV30 and TRBJ1-5; D perhaps matches TRBD1 (6 bases). The germline V gene encodes CDR1 GTSNPN and CDR2 SVGIG (reference sequence). This CDR3 has 15 amino acids. Trimming removed 7 bases from V and 4 bases from J, with 20 bases in between. The CDR3 nucleotides are TGTGCCTCGCGGACAGCTCTTGGGCCTAATCAGCCCCAGCATTTT. Translating gives CASRTALGPNQPQHF.

The V gene is TRBV6-1, the J gene TRBJ2-5, with 8 nucleotides matching TRBD1. Germline CDR1 and CDR2: MNHNS and SASEGT. This CDR3 spans 14 amino acids. V lost 7 bases, J lost 4 bases, and 8 bases stayed unmatched. The CDR3 loop is CASIPRGRLETQYF. In nucleotides, the CDR3 is TGTGCCAGCATCCCCAGGGGGCGTTTAGAGACCCAGTACTTC.

V gene TRBV14 combines with J gene TRBJ2-1; 8 bases fit TRBD1. J was trimmed by 4 bases and V by 0 bases; bases with no gene match: 2. The germline CDR1 and CDR2 sequences are SGHDN and FVKESK. This CDR3 is built from 15 residues. The CDR3 protein is CASSQEGTGYNEQFF. The CDR3 DNA reads TGTGCCAGCAGCCAAGAAGGGACAGGTTACAATGAGCAGTTCTTC.

This clone has a handful of counts. This sequence joins TRBV2 and TRBJ1-1; no firm D call. Trimming shortened V by 7 bases and J by 5 bases, and 20 bases separated the two germline ends. The CDR3 consists of 15 residues. The germline V gene has CDR1 SNHLY and CDR2 FYNNEI. The CDR3 region is CASTLKESPGTEAFF. CDR3 sequence (DNA): TGTGCCAGCACCCTGAAGGAGTCACCTGGAACTGAAGCTTTCTTT.

This clone was observed once. The chain recombines TRBV7-9 with TRBJ1-2, with D maybe TRBD1 (6 bases). CDR3 length equals 16 residues. Germline V gene data show CDR1 as SEHNR and CDR2 as FQNEAQ (reference sequence). Trimming stripped 0 bases from V and 4 bases from J, with 15 bases between. CDR3 amino acids: CASSLALQTGSYGYTF. The CDR3 DNA sequence: TGTGCCAGCAGCTTAGCCTTACAAACAGGGAGCTATGGCTACACCTTC. The whole variable domain, remainder taken from reference TRBV7-9 and TRBJ1-2, is DTGVSQNPRHKITKRGQNVTFRCDPISEHNRLYWYRQTLGQGPEFLTYFQNEAQLEKSRLLSDRFSAERPKGSFSTLEIQRTEQGDSAMYLCASSLALQTGSYGYTFGSGTRLTVV.

The chain carries TRBV2 and TRBJ2-3; 11 bases map to TRBD2. J lost 5 bases, V lost 6 bases, and 13 bases had no gene match. This CDR3 has 17 residues. CDR1 and CDR2 (germline): SNHLY, FYNNEI. DNA of the CDR3: TGTGCCAGCAGACCCACCCTCACTAGCGGGAGAAGAGATACGCAGTATTTT. Residues: CASRPTLTSGRRDTQYF.

The V call is TRBV30, the J call TRBJ2-2; tentatively, D is TRBD2 (6 bases). Germline-derived CDR1 and CDR2 are GTSNPN and SVGIG (reference sequence). With 1 base removed from V and 2 bases from J, the gap between germline ends came to 11 bases. The CDR3 extends over 15 amino acids. CDR3 region: CAWSDTGLNTGELFF. The CDR3 nucleotides are TGTGCCTGGAGTGATACAGGACTAAACACCGGGGAGCTGTTTTTT.

V and J are TRBV28 and TRBJ1-5; TRBD1 matches at 7 bases. Germline trimming cut 6 bases from V and 5 bases from J; bases unmatched to any gene: 7. CDR3 length: 14 amino acids. In germline, CDR1 is MDHEN, CDR2 SYDVKM. In DNA form, the CDR3 reads TGTGCCAGCAGCCCCACACAGGGGTATCAGCCCCAGCATTTT. Residues: CASSPTQGYQPQHF.

The chain employs TRBV27 and TRBJ2-1; 12 bases match TRBD2. The V segment lost 6 bases and the J segment 10 bases; nucleotides outside the gene matches: 7. Per germline, CDR1 MNHEY and CDR2 SMNVEV (reference sequence). The CDR3 spans 14 residues. The DNA of the CDR3 is TGTGCCAGCAGCCTAGCGGGAGGGCTTGGGGAGCAGTTCTTC. Translated: CASSLAGGLGEQFF.

This clone was picked up one time. This chain joins TRBV19 and TRBJ2-7; tentatively, D is TRBD2 (6 bases). In germline, CDR1 is LNHDA, CDR2 SQIVND (reference sequence). The CDR3 length is 13 residues. V lost 6 bases and J lost 1, with 10 bases in between. In DNA, the CDR3 is TGTGCCAGTAGCGACCGGGGGTCCTACGAGCAGTACTTC. It encodes CASSDRGSYEQYF.

The chain combines TRBV7-3 with TRBJ2-5; TRBD1 might be the D (5 bases). With the DNA end fitting TRBJ2-7 better, the J assignment may be wrong. In germline, CDR1 is SGHTA, CDR2 FQGTGA. This CDR3 is built from 12 residues. CDR3 DNA: TGTGCCAGCAGCCAAGGGGACTACGAGCAGTACTTC. Encoded protein: CASSQGDYEQYF.

The rearrangement links TRBV15 to TRBJ2-5; TRBD2 might be the D (5 bases). With the DNA end fitting TRBJ2-7 better, the J assignment may be wrong. This CDR3 spans 14 amino acids. The germline V gene has CDR1 LNHNV and CDR2 YYDKDF (reference sequence). The CDR3 here is CATSETRDYYEQYF. As DNA, the CDR3 is TGTGCCACCAGCGAAACTAGGGATTACTACGAGCAGTACTTC.

This rearrangement joins TRBV30 to TRBJ2-3; 8 bases fit TRBD2. The CDR3 runs to 15 residues. Unmatched junction bases numbered 8, after V lost 2 bases and J lost 4 bases. Per germline, CDR1 GTSNPN and CDR2 SVGIG (reference sequence). CDR3 bases: TGTGCCTGGAGTACTGGGGCGGGAGGAGCAGATACGCAGTATTTT. Amino acids: CAWSTGAGGADTQYF.

The table lists this clone with a count of one. This chain uses TRBV15 with TRBJ2-7; D perhaps matches TRBD2 (6 bases). V was trimmed by 6 bases and J by 7 bases, leaving 16 bases between them. The CDR3 loop spans 13 amino acids. The germline V gene has CDR1 LNHNV and CDR2 YYDKDF (reference sequence). The DNA of the CDR3 is TGTGCCACCAGGGTCTGGGGGGAGCAAGAGCAGTACTTC. This codes for CATRVWGEQEQYF.

The chain couples TRBV7-5 to TRBJ1-1; TRBD1, as called in the table, went unchecked against the DNA. TRBV7-5 is a known pseudogene. This CDR3 contains 15 residues. In DNA form, the CDR3 reads TGTGCCAGAAGCTTACCTTCCCAGGGCAGAACTGAAGCTTTCTTT. It encodes CARSLPSQGRTEAFF.

The chain recombines TRBV19 with TRBJ1-1; D perhaps matches TRBD1 (6 bases). Germline loops: CDR1 LNHDA, CDR2 SQIVND (reference sequence). This CDR3 comprises 12 residues. The V end lost 6 bases, the J end lost 1 base, and 6 bases lay between the germline ends. CDR3 DNA sequence: TGTGCCAGTAGGACAGGGAACACTGAAGCTTTCTTT. Translated, it gives CASRTGNTEAFF. Combining the CDR3 with reference TRBV19 and TRBJ1-1 gives the whole variable domain DGGITQSPKYLFRKEGQNVTLSCEQNLNHDAMYWYRQDPGQGLRLIYYSQIVNDFQKGDIAEGYSVSREKKESFPLTVTSAQKNPTAFYLCASRTGNTEAFFGQGTRLTVV.